The 10 T cell receptor beta chains below come from one sample, sequenced in a study of cytomegalovirus exposure and HLA in healthy donors. The PCR made use of 60 Vbeta and 13 Jbeta primers. This table comes from immunoSEQ multiplex PCR, and its TCRdb copy is limited to in-frame clones, with some not included. The sample lists fewer than 200,000 clones, around 79% occurring once. Sequencing was done on a sample of PBMCs. Receptors originate from a woman aged 45-60 years in good health and CMV-seronegative.

This clone was seen only once. This chain connects TRBV18 to TRBJ2-5, with TRBD1 identical over 10 bases. The J call may not be correct, given that the DNA end is closer to TRBJ2-7. Germline CDR1 KGHSH, CDR2 LQKENI. The CDR3 has 14 residues. In DNA, the CDR3 is TGTGCCAGCTCAAGACAGGGGGCAGCTTACGAGCAGTACTTC. Its translation: CASSRQGAAYEQYF.

The chain couples TRBV6-6 to TRBJ2-5; TRBD1 might be the D (6 bases). The CDR3 is 14 residues long. Germline lookup yields CDR1 MNHNY and CDR2 SVGAGI (reference sequence). Trimming stripped 9 bases from V and 0 bases from J, with 14 bases between. The CDR3 nucleotides are TGTGCCAGTCGACGGACAGCAAACCAAGAGACCCAGTACTTC. Translation: CASRRTANQETQYF.

The rearrangement links TRBV5-6 to TRBJ1-6; D unclear. Germline CDR1 is SGHDT and CDR2 is YYEEEE. This CDR3 has 16 amino acids. Deletions cut 5 bases from V and 0 bases from J, with 12 bases between. The CDR3 sequence: CASRRGASSYNSPLHF. CDR3 DNA sequence: TGTGCCAGCAGGAGAGGCGCAAGCTCCTATAATTCACCCCTCCACTTT.

J is TRBJ2-1 and V is TRBV14, with D possibly being TRBD1 (6 bases). The V gene lost 4 bases and the J gene lost 5 bases, with 15 bases spanning the gap. Germline V lookup: CDR1 SGHDN, CDR2 FVKESK. The CDR3 has 15 amino acids. CDR3 coding DNA: TGTGCCAGCAGCCTCGGTCAGGGGCGGAACAATGAGCAGTTCTTC. It codes for CASSLGQGRNNEQFF.

For this clone: An end of the junction differs from the germline gene, which may be a read error. V usage is TRBV28 and J usage is TRBJ2-4, with D unresolved. This CDR3 comprises 11 residues. The germline CDR1 and CDR2 sequences are MDHEN and SYDVKM. CDR3 bases: TGTGCCAGTCACGGCAAAAACAGTCAGTACTTC. Translating it yields CASHGKNSQYF.

About this clone: The sample contains more than one DNA sequence encoding this CDR3. V gene TRBV5-6 combines with J gene TRBJ1-2, with D perhaps matching TRBD1 (5 bases). The CDR3 loop spans 13 amino acids. V was cut by 3 bases and J by 3 bases, with 9 bases left in between. Germline-derived CDR1 and CDR2 are SGHDT and YYEEEE. CDR3 in DNA: TGTGCCAGCAGCTCACAGGCCCACTATGGCTACACCTTC. This encodes CASSSQAHYGYTF. Full variable domain (missing parts from reference TRBV5-6 and TRBJ1-2): DAGVTQSPTHLIKTRGQQVTLRCSPKSGHDTVSWYQQALGQGPQFIFQYYEEEERQRGNFPDRFSGHQFPNYSSELNVNALLLGDSALYLCASSSQAHYGYTFGSGTRLTVV.

The J gene is TRBJ2-7, the V gene TRBV4-1; a possible D gene is TRBD2 (6 bases). The CDR3 has 16 amino acids. Germline CDR1 MGHRA, CDR2 YSYEKL. Trimming shortened V by 1 base and J by 6 bases, and 19 bases separated the two germline ends. The CDR3 coding sequence is TGCGCCAGCAGCCAAGTTGGCCGGGAGTTATCTAGCGAGCAGTACTTC. Amino acid sequence: CASSQVGRELSSEQYF.

The chain carries TRBV6-4 and TRBJ2-1; a weak D match, TRBD1 (6 bases). The V gene lost 4 bases and the J gene lost 1 base, with 11 bases spanning the gap. Germline V gene lookup returns CDR1 MRHNA and CDR2 SNTAGT. This CDR3 has 15 residues. CDR3 loop: CASSVGAGSYNEQFF. As DNA, the CDR3 is TGTGCCAGCAGTGTGGGGGCTGGATCCTACAATGAGCAGTTCTTC.

The chain combines TRBV4-3 with TRBJ2-5, with a tentative D call TRBD1 (6 bases). The end of the DNA aligns better with TRBJ2-7, so the J call may be wrong. CDR3 length: 16 residues. Germline CDR1 reads LGHNA; CDR2 reads YSLEER. The CDR3 DNA sequence: TGCGCCAGCAGCCAAGATTTGCAGGGGAGCTCCTACGAGCAGTACTTC. Translated, it gives CASSQDLQGSSYEQYF.

This rearrangement joins TRBV18 to TRBJ1-5, with 10 bases identical to TRBD1. The ends lost 2 bases at V and 2 bases at J; junction bases unmatched: 6. The CDR3 runs 17 residues. Germline CDR1 reads KGHSH; CDR2 reads LQKENI. CDR3 residues: CASSPGTGARGNQPQHF. The CDR3 bases are TGTGCCAGCTCACCAGGGACAGGGGCTAGGGGCAATCAGCCCCAGCATTTT.